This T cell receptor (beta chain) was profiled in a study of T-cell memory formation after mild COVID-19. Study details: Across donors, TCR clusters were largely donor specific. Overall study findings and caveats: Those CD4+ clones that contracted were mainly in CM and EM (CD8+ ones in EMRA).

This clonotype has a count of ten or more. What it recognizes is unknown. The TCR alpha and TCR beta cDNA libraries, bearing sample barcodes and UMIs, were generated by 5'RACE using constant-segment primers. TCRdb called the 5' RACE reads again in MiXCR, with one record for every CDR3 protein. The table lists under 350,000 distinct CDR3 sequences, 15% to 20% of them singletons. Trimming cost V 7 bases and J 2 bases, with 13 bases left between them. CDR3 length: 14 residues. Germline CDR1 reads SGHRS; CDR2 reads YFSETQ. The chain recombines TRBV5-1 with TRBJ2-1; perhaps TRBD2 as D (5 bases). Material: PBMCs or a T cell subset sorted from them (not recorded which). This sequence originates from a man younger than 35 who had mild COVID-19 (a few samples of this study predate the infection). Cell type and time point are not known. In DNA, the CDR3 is TGCGCCAGCTTCACGAGCGGTACCTACAATGAGCAGTTCTTC. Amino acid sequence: CASFTSGTYNEQFF.